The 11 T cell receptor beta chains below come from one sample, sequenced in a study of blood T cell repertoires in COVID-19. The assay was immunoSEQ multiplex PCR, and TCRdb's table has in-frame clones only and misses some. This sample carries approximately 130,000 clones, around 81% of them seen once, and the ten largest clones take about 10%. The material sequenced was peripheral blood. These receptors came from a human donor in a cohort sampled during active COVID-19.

For the CDR3, the DNA is TGTGCCAGTAGTGGACAGTTCTCTGGAAACACCATATATTTT. This encodes CASSGQFSGNTIYF. The chain links TRBV19 to TRBJ1-3, with D tentatively TRBD1 (6 bases). V was pared by 5 bases and J by 0 bases, with 8 bases between. The CDR3 consists of 14 residues. Germline values: CDR1 LNHDA, CDR2 SQIVND (reference sequence).

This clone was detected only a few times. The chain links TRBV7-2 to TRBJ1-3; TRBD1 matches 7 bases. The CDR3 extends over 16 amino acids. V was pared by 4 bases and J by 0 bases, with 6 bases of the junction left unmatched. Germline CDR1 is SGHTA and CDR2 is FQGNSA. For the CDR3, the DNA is TGTGCCAGCAGCTCGACAGGGTCCCACTCTGGAAACACCATATATTTT. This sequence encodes CASSSTGSHSGNTIYF.

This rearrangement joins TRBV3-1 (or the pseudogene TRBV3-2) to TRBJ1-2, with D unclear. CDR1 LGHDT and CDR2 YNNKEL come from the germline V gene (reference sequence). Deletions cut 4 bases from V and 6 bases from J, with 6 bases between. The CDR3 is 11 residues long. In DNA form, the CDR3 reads TGTGCCAGCAGCCTACTTGATGGCTACACCTTC. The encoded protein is CASSLLDGYTF.

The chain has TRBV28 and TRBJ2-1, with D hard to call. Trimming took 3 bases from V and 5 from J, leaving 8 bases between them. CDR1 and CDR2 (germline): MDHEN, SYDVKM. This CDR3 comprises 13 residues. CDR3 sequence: CASSFSFNNEQFF. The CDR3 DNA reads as TGTGCCAGCAGTTTTTCCTTTAACAATGAGCAGTTCTTC.

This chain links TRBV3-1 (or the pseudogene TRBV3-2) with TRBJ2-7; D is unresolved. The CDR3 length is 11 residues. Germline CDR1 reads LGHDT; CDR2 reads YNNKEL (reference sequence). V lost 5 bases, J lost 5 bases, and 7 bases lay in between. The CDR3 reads CASSLKHEQYF. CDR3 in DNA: TGTGCCAGCAGCTTAAAGCACGAGCAGTACTTC.

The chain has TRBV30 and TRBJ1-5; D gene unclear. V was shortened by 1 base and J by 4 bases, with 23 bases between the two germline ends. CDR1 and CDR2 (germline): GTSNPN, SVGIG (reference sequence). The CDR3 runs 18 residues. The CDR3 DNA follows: TGTGCCTGGAGTGGTGCCAGAACATACGAGGCTATTAATCAGCCCCAGCATTTT. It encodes CAWSGARTYEAINQPQHF.

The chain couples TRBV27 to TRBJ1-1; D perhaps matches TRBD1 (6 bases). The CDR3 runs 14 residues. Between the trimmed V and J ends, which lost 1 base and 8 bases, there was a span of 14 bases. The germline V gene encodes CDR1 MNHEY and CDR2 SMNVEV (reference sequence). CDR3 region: CASSLFLTGSEAFF. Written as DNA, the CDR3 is TGTGCCAGCAGTTTATTCTTAACAGGGTCCGAAGCTTTCTTT.

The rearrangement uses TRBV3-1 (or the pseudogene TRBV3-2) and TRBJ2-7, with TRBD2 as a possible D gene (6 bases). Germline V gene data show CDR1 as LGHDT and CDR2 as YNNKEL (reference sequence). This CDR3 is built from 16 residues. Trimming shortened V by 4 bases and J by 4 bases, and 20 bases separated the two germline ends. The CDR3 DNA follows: TGTGCCAGCAGCCCAGCTAGGGGTGGGGGGAGGTACGAGCAGTACTTC. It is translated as CASSPARGGGRYEQYF.

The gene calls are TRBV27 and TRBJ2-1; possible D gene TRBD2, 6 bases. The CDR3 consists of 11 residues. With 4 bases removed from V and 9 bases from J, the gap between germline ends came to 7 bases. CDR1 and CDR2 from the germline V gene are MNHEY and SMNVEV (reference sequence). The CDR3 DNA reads TGTGCCAGCAGTTATAGCGGTGAGCAGTTCTTC. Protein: CASSYSGEQFF.

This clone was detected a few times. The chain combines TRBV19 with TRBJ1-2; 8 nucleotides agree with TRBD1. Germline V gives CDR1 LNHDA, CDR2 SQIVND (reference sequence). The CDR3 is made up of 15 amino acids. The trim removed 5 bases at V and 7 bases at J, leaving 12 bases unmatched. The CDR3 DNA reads TGTGCCAGTAGTCTGGACAGGGCCTCATCGAGTGGCTACACCTTC. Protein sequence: CASSLDRASSSGYTF.

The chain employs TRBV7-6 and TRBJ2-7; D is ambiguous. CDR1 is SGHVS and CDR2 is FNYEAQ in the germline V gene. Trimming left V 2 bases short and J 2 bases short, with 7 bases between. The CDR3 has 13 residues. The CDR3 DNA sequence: TGTGCCAGCAGCTTAAGTGCAGCCTACGAGCAGTACTTC. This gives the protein CASSLSAAYEQYF. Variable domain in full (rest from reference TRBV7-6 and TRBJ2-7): GAGVSQSPRYKVTKRGQDVALRCDPISGHVSLYWYRQALGQGPEFLTYFNYEAQQDKSGLPNDRFSAERPEGSISTLTIQRTEQRDSAMYRCASSLSAAYEQYFGPGTRLTVT.